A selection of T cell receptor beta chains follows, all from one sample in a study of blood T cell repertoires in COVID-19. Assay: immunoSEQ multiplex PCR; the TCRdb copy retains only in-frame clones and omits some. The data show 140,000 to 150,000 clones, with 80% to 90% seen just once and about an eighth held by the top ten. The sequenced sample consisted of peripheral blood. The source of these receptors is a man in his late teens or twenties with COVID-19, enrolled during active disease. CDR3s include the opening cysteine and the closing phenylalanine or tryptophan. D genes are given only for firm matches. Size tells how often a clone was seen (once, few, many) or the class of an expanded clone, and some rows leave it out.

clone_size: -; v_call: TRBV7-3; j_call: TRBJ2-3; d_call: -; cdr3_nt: TGTGCCAGCAGCTTAACGGGCTCTGCTAGCACAGATACGCAGTATTTT; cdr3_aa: CASSLTGSASTDTQYF
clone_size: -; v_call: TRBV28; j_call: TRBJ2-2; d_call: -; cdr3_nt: TGTGCCAGCAGTTTCTCATCGCTGAGGGGGGAGCTGTTTTTT; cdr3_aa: CASSFSSLRGELFF
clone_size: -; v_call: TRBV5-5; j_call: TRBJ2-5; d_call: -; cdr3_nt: TGTGCCAGCAGAAGGACAGCACAAGAGACCCAGTACTTC; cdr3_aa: CASRRTAQETQYF
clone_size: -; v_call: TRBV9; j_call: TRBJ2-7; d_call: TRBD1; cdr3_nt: TGTGCCAGCAGCGTAGAGGGGGCGGACCAACACGAGCAGTACTTC; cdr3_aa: CASSVEGADQHEQYF
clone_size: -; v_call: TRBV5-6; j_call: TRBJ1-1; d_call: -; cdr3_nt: TGTGCCAGCAGCTCCACCTCGGGGATCGCTGAAGCTTTCTTT; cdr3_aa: CASSSTSGIAEAFF
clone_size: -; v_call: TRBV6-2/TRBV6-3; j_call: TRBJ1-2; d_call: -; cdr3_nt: TGTGCCAGCAGGCCTCGGTTGGACTATGGCTACACCTTC; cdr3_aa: CASRPRLDYGYTF
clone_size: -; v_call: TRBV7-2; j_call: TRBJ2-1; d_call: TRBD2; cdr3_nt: TGTGCCAGCAGCTTAGGGGGAGGGCGCTACAATGAGCAGTTCTTC; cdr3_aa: CASSLGGGRYNEQFF
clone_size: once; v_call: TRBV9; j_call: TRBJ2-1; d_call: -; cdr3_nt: TGTGCCAGCAGTGCTCCTAGTGCGGACAATGAGCAGTTCTTC; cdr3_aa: CASSAPSADNEQFF
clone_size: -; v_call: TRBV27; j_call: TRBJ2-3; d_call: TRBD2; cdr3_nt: TGTGCCAGCAGTTCCCTACACCCACGACTAGCGGGGGATGCGGCGCAGTATTTT; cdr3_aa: CASSSLHPRLAGDAAQYF
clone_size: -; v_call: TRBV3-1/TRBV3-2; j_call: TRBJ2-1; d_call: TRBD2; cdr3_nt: TGTGCCAGCAGCCTATACTATAGCGGGCTCAATGAGCAGTTCTTC; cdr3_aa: CASSLYYSGLNEQFF
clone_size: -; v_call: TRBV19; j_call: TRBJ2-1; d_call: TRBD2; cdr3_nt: TGTGCCAGTAGCCCTCGACTAGCGCCCTACAATGAGCAGTTCTTC; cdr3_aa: CASSPRLAPYNEQFF
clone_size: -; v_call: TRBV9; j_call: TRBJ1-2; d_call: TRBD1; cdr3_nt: TGTGCCAGCAGCCAGGGGGTTAAGTATGGCTACACCTTC; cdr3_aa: CASSQGVKYGYTF
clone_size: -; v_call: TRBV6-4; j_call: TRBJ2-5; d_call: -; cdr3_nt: TGTGCCAGCAGTGAGAATAGCGAAGAGACCCAGTACTTC; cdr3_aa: CASSENSEETQYF
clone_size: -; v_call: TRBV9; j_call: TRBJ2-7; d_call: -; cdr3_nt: TGTGCCAGCAGCGATCGCGAGCAGTACTTC; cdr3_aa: CASSDREQYF
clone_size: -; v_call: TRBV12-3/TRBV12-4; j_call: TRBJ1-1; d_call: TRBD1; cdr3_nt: TGTGCCAGCAGTAGGGACAGTGAAGCTTTCTTT; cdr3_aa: CASSRDSEAFF
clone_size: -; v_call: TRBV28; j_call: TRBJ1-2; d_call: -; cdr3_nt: TGTGCCAGCACGGGGGGGAACAGGGAGGGCTATGGCTACACCTTC; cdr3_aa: CASTGGNREGYGYTF
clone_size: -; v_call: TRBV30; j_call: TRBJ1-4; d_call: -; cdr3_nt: TGTGCCTGGAGTTTGGGTCGTCAGGGGATCAAGGAAAAACTGTTTTTT; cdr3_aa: CAWSLGRQGIKEKLFF
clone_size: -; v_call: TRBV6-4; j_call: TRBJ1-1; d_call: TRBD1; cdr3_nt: TGTGCCAGCAAGCAGGACAGGTCGAACACTGAAGCTTTCTTT; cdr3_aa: CASKQDRSNTEAFF
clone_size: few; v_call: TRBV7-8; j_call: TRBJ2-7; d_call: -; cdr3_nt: TGTGCCAGCAGCTTACGGTTGCTCTACGAGCAGTACTTC; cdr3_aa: CASSLRLLYEQYF
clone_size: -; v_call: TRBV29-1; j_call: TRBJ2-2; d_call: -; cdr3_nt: TGCAGCGTTGGTAGGGGGGGTGACGGGGAGCTGTTTTTT; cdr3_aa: CSVGRGGDGELFF
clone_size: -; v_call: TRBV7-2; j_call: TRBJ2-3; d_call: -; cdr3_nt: TGTGCCAGCAGCTTACAACAGGGAGTCACAGATACGCAGTATTTT; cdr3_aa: CASSLQQGVTDTQYF
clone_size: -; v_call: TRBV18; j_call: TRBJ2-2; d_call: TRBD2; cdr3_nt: TGTGCCAGCTCACCTCTAATAGCGGGACGGACCGGGGAGCTGTTTTTT; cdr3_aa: CASSPLIAGRTGELFF
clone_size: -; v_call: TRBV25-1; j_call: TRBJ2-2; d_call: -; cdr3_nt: TGTGCCACCGGAAGGGACACGCGAAGTTCCGGGGAGCTGTTTTTT; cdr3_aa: CATGRDTRSSGELFF
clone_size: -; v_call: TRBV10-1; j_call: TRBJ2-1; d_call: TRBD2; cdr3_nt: TGCGCCAGCAGTGAGTCCGGGAGGGGGAATGAGCAGTTCTTC; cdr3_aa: CASSESGRGNEQFF
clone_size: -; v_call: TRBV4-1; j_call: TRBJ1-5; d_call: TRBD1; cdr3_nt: TGCGCCAGCAGCCTTCGGACAGGGGGACAGCCCCAGCATTTT; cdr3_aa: CASSLRTGGQPQHF
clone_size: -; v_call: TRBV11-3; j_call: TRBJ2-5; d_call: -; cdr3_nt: TGTGCCAGCAGCTTGCGAGGGGGGGGGACCCAGTACTTC; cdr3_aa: CASSLRGGGTQYF
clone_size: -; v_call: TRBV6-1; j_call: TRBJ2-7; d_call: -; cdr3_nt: TGTGCCAGCAGTGACACAGGGAATTCGTACTTC; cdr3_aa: CASSDTGNSYF
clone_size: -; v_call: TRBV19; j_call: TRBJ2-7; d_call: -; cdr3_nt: TGTGCCAGTAGTATAACATCAGGGTTGAGCTCCTACGAGCAGTACTTC; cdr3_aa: CASSITSGLSSYEQYF
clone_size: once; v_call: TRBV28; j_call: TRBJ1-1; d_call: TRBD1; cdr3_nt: TGTGCCAGCAGGGGGACAGGGGGAACTGAAGCTTTCTTT; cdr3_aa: CASRGTGGTEAFF
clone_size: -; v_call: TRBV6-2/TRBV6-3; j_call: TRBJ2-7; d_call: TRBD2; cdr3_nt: TGTGCCAGCAGCCCAGCGGGAGCCTCCTACGAGCAGTACTTC; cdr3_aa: CASSPAGASYEQYF
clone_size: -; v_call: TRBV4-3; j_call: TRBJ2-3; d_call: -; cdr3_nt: TGCGCCAGCAGCCAAGATACAGGGATAATTGGAGATACGCAGTATTTT; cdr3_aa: CASSQDTGIIGDTQYF
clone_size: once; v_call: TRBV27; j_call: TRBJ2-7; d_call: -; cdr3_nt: TGTGCCAGCAGTTACAGAGGGGAGCAGTACTTC; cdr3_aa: CASSYRGEQYF
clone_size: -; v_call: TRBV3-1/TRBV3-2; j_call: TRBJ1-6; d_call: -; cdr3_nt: TGTGCCAGCAGCCAAGACTGGAGGGGGGGGTATAATTCACCCCTCCACTTT; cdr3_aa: CASSQDWRGGYNSPLHF
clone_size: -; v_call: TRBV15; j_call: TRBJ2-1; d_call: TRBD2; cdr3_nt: TGTGCCACCAGCATCCAAGCGGGAGTTCCCTACAATGAGCAGTTCTTC; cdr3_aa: CATSIQAGVPYNEQFF
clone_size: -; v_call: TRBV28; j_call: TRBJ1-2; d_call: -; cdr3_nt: TGTGCCAGCAGTCCCCGTGGGCGGGGGCTCTTGGGTGGCTACACCTTC; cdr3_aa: CASSPRGRGLLGGYTF
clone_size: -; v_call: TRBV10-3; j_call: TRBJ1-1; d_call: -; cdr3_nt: TGTGCCATCAGTCAACAGAGCATGAACACTGAAGCTTTCTTT; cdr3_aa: CAISQQSMNTEAFF